This T cell receptor (beta chain) was captured in a study of cytomegalovirus exposure and HLA in healthy donors. Notes on this clone: Its specificity is not known.

This PCR relied on a set of 60 Vbeta primers and 13 Jbeta primers. Profiled with immunoSEQ multiplex PCR; TCRdb holds only in-frame clones, not every one. This sample has about 96,000 clones, with roughly 74% found just once. J gave up 15 bases and V 5 bases, and 9 bases lay outside the gene matches. Germline V CDR1 and CDR2: LNHDA, SQIVND (reference sequence). The CDR3 extends over 12 amino acids. General study findings and limits: A later analysis showed HLA-associated TCR beta chains outstripping equally common others in clonal expansion. In a later analysis, an Asian-associated ancestry cluster reportedly showed fewer N-insertions than the roughly 710-donor mean. Later analysis associated a missense DCLRE1C variant with TCR beta V- and J-gene trimming.

What was sequenced was PBMCs. This TCR came from a female donor in good health and CMV-seropositive. V usage is TRBV19 and J usage is TRBJ1-4, with 7 bases lining up with TRBD1. The CDR3 loop is CASSVLRGELFF. The CDR3 nucleotides read TGTGCCAGTAGTGTTCTCAGGGGGGAATTGTTTTTT.